Below are 11 T cell receptor beta chains sequenced from a single sample in a study of shared T cell receptors in the human thymus. Method: immunoSEQ multiplex PCR; TCRdb's copy keeps in-frame clones and lacks some. This sample has some 760,000 clones, with roughly 85% found just once. The sample was also reused in another study, on human thymus T cells.

Sequenced input: thymocytes. The receptor source for this set is a girl in the first two years of life with a congenital heart defect.

The gene calls are TRBV5-1 and TRBJ1-6; D is unresolved. The germline V gene has CDR1 SGHRS and CDR2 YFSETQ. This CDR3 is built from 16 residues. Trimming took off 2 bases at V and 1 base at J, with 10 bases between the two ends. CDR3 DNA: TGCGCCAGCAGCTTAGGAGGGTATTCCTATAATTCACCCCTCCACTTT. It is translated as CASSLGGYSYNSPLHF.

The V call is TRBV7-9, the J call TRBJ1-5, with D maybe TRBD1 (6 bases). Germline CDR1 is SEHNR and CDR2 is FQNEAQ (reference sequence). V was shortened by 5 bases and J by 4 bases, with 15 bases between the two germline ends. The length of the CDR3 is 15 residues. The CDR3 sequence is CASSPPGETNQPQHF. CDR3 DNA: TGTGCCAGCAGCCCCCCAGGGGAGACTAATCAGCCCCAGCATTTT.

The chain recombines TRBV10-3 with TRBJ2-1, with TRBD1 matching over 9 bases. Germline V gene sequence: CDR1 ENHRY, CDR2 SYGVKD. The CDR3 runs to 18 residues. V trimming: 5 bases; J trimming: 6 bases; junction bases outside the gene matches: 17. The CDR3 reads CAISRGQGKGWVSNEQFF. CDR3 coding DNA: TGTGCCATCAGTCGGGGACAGGGAAAAGGTTGGGTCAGCAATGAGCAGTTCTTC.

The V call is TRBV20-1, the J call TRBJ1-5; possibly TRBD1 for D (5 bases). V was trimmed by 5 bases and J by 3 bases, leaving 5 bases between them. The CDR3 extends over 11 amino acids. The germline CDR1 and CDR2 sequences are DFQATT and SNEGSKA (reference sequence). CDR3 DNA sequence: TGCAGTGCTGGACACAATCAGCCCCAGCATTTT. Translation: CSAGHNQPQHF.

This chain connects TRBV27 to TRBJ2-3; the D gene is possibly TRBD2 (5 bases). The germline V and J ends were trimmed by 4 bases and 8 bases, with 10 bases remaining between them. This CDR3 spans 12 amino acids. Germline CDR1 reads MNHEY; CDR2 reads SMNVEV (reference sequence). In DNA form, the CDR3 reads TGTGCCAGCAGTTCACTAGAGGGTACGCAGTATTTT. Translating gives CASSSLEGTQYF.

This chain joins TRBV5-8 and TRBJ1-2, with TRBD1 matching 7 bases. The V and J ends lost 5 bases and 5 bases, in that order; junction bases with no gene match: 3. The CDR3 is 12 amino acids. Germline lookup yields CDR1 SGHTS and CDR2 YDEGEE. CDR3 region: CASRRQGYGYTF. CDR3 in DNA: TGTGCCAGCAGGAGACAGGGATATGGCTACACCTTC.

The J gene is TRBJ2-7, the V gene TRBV6-1, with D unresolved. The V gene's germline CDR1 is MNHNS and CDR2 SASEGT. The CDR3 is made up of 14 amino acids. V dropped 7 bases and J dropped 0 bases, with 13 bases sitting between them. The CDR3 spells CASTLYWYSYEQYF. DNA of the CDR3: TGTGCCAGCACCCTTTACTGGTACTCCTACGAGCAGTACTTC.

The chain is built from TRBV4-1 and TRBJ2-7, with TRBD1 as a possible D gene (5 bases). The germline V gene encodes CDR1 MGHRA and CDR2 YSYEKL. Trimming pared 0 bases from V and 2 bases from J, leaving 14 bases between. The CDR3 has 16 amino acids. This chain's CDR3 is CASSQDAPQDPYEQYF. The CDR3 DNA reads TGCGCCAGCAGCCAAGATGCGCCACAGGACCCCTACGAGCAGTACTTC.

The J gene is TRBJ1-5, the V gene TRBV27; TRBD1 is a possible D gene (5 bases). V lost 6 bases to trimming and J lost 9 bases, with 24 bases between them. The CDR3 is 16 residues long. The germline V gene encodes CDR1 MNHEY and CDR2 SMNVEV (reference sequence). CDR3 coding DNA: TGTGCCAGCAGCCCGCGGGGATCAGGGAATATGGGGCCCCAGCATTTT. Its translation is CASSPRGSGNMGPQHF.

This sequence joins TRBV5-1 and TRBJ1-6; D not certain. V was cut by 4 bases and J by 5 bases, with 13 bases left in between. The CDR3 runs to 15 residues. CDR1 is SGHRS and CDR2 is YFSETQ in the germline V gene. The chain's CDR3 is CASSLSRGNNSPLHF. Written as DNA, the CDR3 is TGCGCCAGCAGCCTAAGCCGAGGGAATAATTCACCCCTCCACTTT.

V gene TRBV19 combines with J gene TRBJ2-3, with 9 bases that match TRBD2. The CDR3 consists of 18 residues. CDR1 LNHDA and CDR2 SQIVND come from the germline V gene (reference sequence). V was clipped by 3 bases and J by 0 bases; unmatched bases: 10. The CDR3 nucleotides read TGTGCCAGTAGTATCTCTGGGCGGGGGGGTTTTAGCACAGATACGCAGTATTTT. This codes for CASSISGRGGFSTDTQYF.